A selection of T cell receptor beta chains follows, all from one sample in a study of coeliac disease. Repertoires were generated with immunoSEQ multiplex PCR, while TCRdb's copy carries only in-frame clones and drops some. The data show 2,500 to 3,000 clones, about half seen once. The sequenced sample consisted of intraepithelial lymphocytes from the gut. These receptors originate from a man aged 55 to 69 with celiac disease on a gluten-free diet. The CDR3 runs from the conserved cysteine through the conserved F or W. Each record gives: J gene, D gene, CDR3 length, V gene, clone size, CDR3 protein, CDR3 DNA. A D gene is named only where the DNA matches it firmly. Rows may omit the clone size; those that give it use once, few, many or a size class.

J gene: TRBJ2-7; D gene: TRBD1; CDR3 length: 15; V gene: TRBV9; clone size: NA; CDR3 protein: CASSPQGTGIDEQYF; CDR3 DNA: TGTGCCAGCAGCCCCCAGGGGACAGGGATCGACGAGCAGTACTTC
J gene: TRBJ2-1; D gene: NA; CDR3 length: 15; V gene: TRBV5-6; clone size: NA; CDR3 protein: CASSLDRVSYNEQFF; CDR3 DNA: TGTGCCAGCAGCCTGGACAGAGTGTCCTACAATGAGCAGTTCTTC
J gene: TRBJ1-2; D gene: TRBD1; CDR3 length: 14; V gene: TRBV30; clone size: NA; CDR3 protein: CAWSRDRGLYGYTF; CDR3 DNA: TGTGCCTGGAGCCGGGACAGGGGGCTATATGGCTACACCTTC
J gene: TRBJ2-1; D gene: TRBD1; CDR3 length: 15; V gene: TRBV18; clone size: NA; CDR3 protein: CASSTRDRQYNEQFF; CDR3 DNA: TGTGCCAGCTCAACGAGGGACAGACAATACAATGAGCAGTTCTTC
J gene: TRBJ1-1; D gene: TRBD1; CDR3 length: 13; V gene: TRBV7-4; clone size: NA; CDR3 protein: CASSSDRDPEAFF; CDR3 DNA: TGTGCCAGCAGCTCCGACAGGGACCCTGAAGCTTTCTTT
J gene: TRBJ2-5; D gene: TRBD2; CDR3 length: 16; V gene: TRBV30; clone size: NA; CDR3 protein: CAWTQGLAGGKETQYF; CDR3 DNA: TGTGCCTGGACCCAAGGACTAGCGGGAGGAAAAGAGACCCAGTACTTC
J gene: TRBJ2-7; D gene: TRBD2; CDR3 length: 14; V gene: TRBV7-2; clone size: few; CDR3 protein: CASSYLAGGYEQYF; CDR3 DNA: TGTGCCAGCAGCTACCTAGCGGGAGGCTACGAGCAGTACTTC
J gene: TRBJ2-2; D gene: TRBD1; CDR3 length: 16; V gene: TRBV7-4; clone size: NA; CDR3 protein: CASSIRTGGNTGELFF; CDR3 DNA: TGTGCCAGCAGCATCCGGACAGGGGGAAACACCGGGGAGCTGTTTTTT
J gene: TRBJ2-3; D gene: TRBD2; CDR3 length: 14; V gene: TRBV6-1; clone size: NA; CDR3 protein: CASRTLAGTDTQYF; CDR3 DNA: TGTGCCAGCAGGACGCTAGCGGGCACAGATACGCAGTATTTT
J gene: TRBJ2-7; D gene: TRBD2; CDR3 length: 16; V gene: TRBV19; clone size: NA; CDR3 protein: CASSRLLTAGNYEQYF; CDR3 DNA: TGTGCCAGTAGTAGATTGTTAACAGCGGGAAATTACGAGCAGTACTTC
J gene: TRBJ1-1; D gene: TRBD1; CDR3 length: 15; V gene: TRBV7-2; clone size: few; CDR3 protein: CASSPPTGVDGEAFF; CDR3 DNA: TGTGCCAGCAGCCCACCGACAGGGGTCGATGGTGAAGCTTTCTTT
J gene: TRBJ2-7; D gene: NA; CDR3 length: 12; V gene: TRBV6-6; clone size: few; CDR3 protein: CAIRVGSYEQYF; CDR3 DNA: TGTGCCATCCGGGTTGGGTCCTACGAGCAGTACTTC
J gene: TRBJ2-7; D gene: TRBD1; CDR3 length: 15; V gene: TRBV19; clone size: NA; CDR3 protein: CASSIDRDRTYEQYF; CDR3 DNA: TGTGCCAGTAGTATAGATCGGGACAGAACCTACGAGCAGTACTTC
J gene: TRBJ1-1; D gene: NA; CDR3 length: 14; V gene: TRBV6-5; clone size: medium-sized; CDR3 protein: CASRRTEKNTEAFF; CDR3 DNA: TGTGCCAGCAGACGGACAGAAAAGAACACTGAAGCTTTCTTT
J gene: TRBJ2-7; D gene: TRBD1; CDR3 length: 13; V gene: TRBV6-1; clone size: NA; CDR3 protein: CASSWDRGDEQYF; CDR3 DNA: TGTGCCAGCAGTTGGGACAGGGGGGACGAGCAGTACTTC
J gene: TRBJ2-2; D gene: NA; CDR3 length: 17; V gene: TRBV4-2; clone size: medium-sized; CDR3 protein: CASSQAGPGGPAGELFF; CDR3 DNA: TGTGCCAGCAGCCAAGCTGGGCCGGGGGGCCCTGCCGGGGAGCTGTTTTTT
J gene: TRBJ2-3; D gene: TRBD1; CDR3 length: 14; V gene: TRBV19; clone size: NA; CDR3 protein: CASRVDRDTDTQYF; CDR3 DNA: TGTGCCAGTAGGGTGGACAGGGACACAGATACGCAGTATTTT
J gene: TRBJ2-7; D gene: TRBD2; CDR3 length: 16; V gene: TRBV7-2; clone size: NA; CDR3 protein: CASSPSGRPYSYEQYF; CDR3 DNA: TGTGCCAGCAGCCCTAGCGGGAGGCCCTACTCCTACGAGCAGTACTTC
J gene: TRBJ2-2; D gene: TRBD1; CDR3 length: 14; V gene: TRBV27; clone size: medium-sized; CDR3 protein: CASRTDRDTGELFF; CDR3 DNA: TGTGCCAGCAGAACGGACAGGGACACCGGGGAGCTGTTTTTT
J gene: TRBJ2-7; D gene: TRBD2; CDR3 length: 14; V gene: TRBV6-5; clone size: NA; CDR3 protein: CASSYQRDPLEQYF; CDR3 DNA: TGTGCCAGCAGTTACCAGCGGGACCCCTTGGAGCAGTACTTC
J gene: TRBJ1-1; D gene: NA; CDR3 length: 15; V gene: TRBV5-5; clone size: NA; CDR3 protein: CASSHEWGGNTEAFF; CDR3 DNA: TGTGCCAGCAGCCACGAATGGGGGGGGAACACTGAAGCTTTCTTT
J gene: TRBJ1-2; D gene: TRBD1; CDR3 length: 15; V gene: TRBV19; clone size: few; CDR3 protein: CASSIDRTGAGGYTF; CDR3 DNA: TGTGCCAGTAGTATCGATCGGACAGGCGCGGGAGGCTACACCTTC
J gene: TRBJ2-1; D gene: TRBD2; CDR3 length: 16; V gene: TRBV4-2; clone size: NA; CDR3 protein: CASSQDRAGGPDEQFF; CDR3 DNA: TGTGCCAGCAGCCAAGATAGAGCGGGGGGGCCCGATGAGCAGTTCTTC
J gene: TRBJ2-3; D gene: NA; CDR3 length: 14; V gene: TRBV7-2; clone size: few; CDR3 protein: CASSLKGSTDTQYF; CDR3 DNA: TGTGCCAGCAGCTTAAAGGGGAGCACAGATACGCAGTATTTT
J gene: TRBJ2-1; D gene: TRBD2; CDR3 length: 16; V gene: TRBV28; clone size: NA; CDR3 protein: CASSLSGTSKGNEQFF; CDR3 DNA: TGTGCCAGCAGTTTATCTGGGACTAGTAAGGGCAATGAGCAGTTCTTC
J gene: TRBJ2-7; D gene: TRBD1; CDR3 length: 16; V gene: TRBV13; clone size: NA; CDR3 protein: CASSPRTGLSSYEQYF; CDR3 DNA: TGTGCCAGCAGCCCGCGGACAGGCCTTAGCTCCTACGAGCAGTACTTC
J gene: TRBJ2-3; D gene: NA; CDR3 length: 11; V gene: TRBV28; clone size: NA; CDR3 protein: CASPNAGTQYF; CDR3 DNA: TGTGCCAGCCCAAACGCGGGTACGCAGTATTTT
J gene: TRBJ2-7; D gene: TRBD1; CDR3 length: 16; V gene: TRBV11-2; clone size: NA; CDR3 protein: CASSSVGRTGSYEQYF; CDR3 DNA: TGTGCCAGCAGCTCCGTAGGTAGGACAGGGTCCTACGAGCAGTACTTC
J gene: TRBJ1-3; D gene: NA; CDR3 length: 14; V gene: TRBV15; clone size: few; CDR3 protein: CATSRETSGNTIYF; CDR3 DNA: TGTGCCACCAGCAGAGAGACTTCTGGAAACACCATATATTTT
J gene: TRBJ2-1; D gene: TRBD2; CDR3 length: 15; V gene: TRBV30; clone size: few; CDR3 protein: CAWTPGTSGSNEQFF; CDR3 DNA: TGTGCCTGGACCCCTGGGACTAGCGGGAGCAATGAGCAGTTCTTC
J gene: TRBJ1-1; D gene: TRBD1; CDR3 length: 13; V gene: TRBV5-1; clone size: NA; CDR3 protein: CASSLGDSVEAFF; CDR3 DNA: TGCGCCAGCAGCTTGGGGGACAGCGTAGAAGCTTTCTTT
J gene: TRBJ1-1; D gene: TRBD1; CDR3 length: 14; V gene: TRBV5-6; clone size: large; CDR3 protein: CASNLDRVSTEAFF; CDR3 DNA: TGTGCCAGCAACCTCGACAGGGTGAGCACTGAAGCTTTCTTT
J gene: TRBJ2-3; D gene: NA; CDR3 length: 14; V gene: TRBV19; clone size: few; CDR3 protein: CASSITGRGDTQYF; CDR3 DNA: TGTGCCAGTAGTATCACAGGTCGGGGGGATACGCAGTATTTT
J gene: TRBJ2-5; D gene: TRBD1; CDR3 length: 13; V gene: TRBV15; clone size: NA; CDR3 protein: CATSVRRGETQYF; CDR3 DNA: TGTGCCACCAGCGTCCGCAGGGGGGAGACCCAGTACTTC
J gene: TRBJ2-1; D gene: TRBD2; CDR3 length: 16; V gene: TRBV14; clone size: NA; CDR3 protein: CASNPLAGAVPHEQFF; CDR3 DNA: TGTGCCAGCAACCCCCTAGCGGGAGCCGTCCCCCATGAGCAGTTCTTC
J gene: TRBJ1-1; D gene: TRBD1; CDR3 length: 16; V gene: TRBV27; clone size: few; CDR3 protein: CASSLEGAGRNTEAFF; CDR3 DNA: TGTGCCAGCAGTTTAGAGGGGGCCGGACGAAACACTGAAGCTTTCTTT
J gene: TRBJ2-6; D gene: NA; CDR3 length: 12; V gene: TRBV19; clone size: NA; CDR3 protein: CASSYGLNVLTF; CDR3 DNA: TGTGCCAGTAGCTACGGTCTCAACGTCCTGACTTTC
J gene: TRBJ1-1; D gene: TRBD1; CDR3 length: 15; V gene: TRBV6-5; clone size: NA; CDR3 protein: CASSSGQGIEAEAFF; CDR3 DNA: TGTGCCAGCAGTTCGGGACAGGGTATCGAAGCTGAAGCTTTCTTT
J gene: TRBJ2-2; D gene: TRBD1; CDR3 length: 16; V gene: TRBV5-4; clone size: few; CDR3 protein: CASSLDPDRGSGELFF; CDR3 DNA: TGTGCCAGCAGCTTGGATCCGGACAGGGGGTCCGGGGAGCTGTTTTTT
J gene: TRBJ2-5; D gene: NA; CDR3 length: 16; V gene: TRBV19; clone size: few; CDR3 protein: CASSPRAGAQGETQYF; CDR3 DNA: TGTGCCAGTAGCCCCAGGGCAGGCGCTCAGGGGGAGACCCAGTACTTC
J gene: TRBJ1-2; D gene: NA; CDR3 length: 14; V gene: TRBV18; clone size: NA; CDR3 protein: CASSPAAKVEGYTF; CDR3 DNA: TGTGCCAGCTCCCCTGCCGCAAAAGTTGAGGGCTACACCTTC
J gene: TRBJ2-7; D gene: TRBD1; CDR3 length: 14; V gene: TRBV6-5; clone size: NA; CDR3 protein: CASTLQGSTYEQYF; CDR3 DNA: TGTGCCAGCACCTTACAGGGGAGCACCTACGAGCAGTACTTC
J gene: TRBJ2-7; D gene: NA; CDR3 length: 14; V gene: TRBV6-1; clone size: few; CDR3 protein: CASSEAPSSYEQYF; CDR3 DNA: TGTGCCAGCAGTGAAGCGCCCAGCTCCTACGAGCAGTACTTC
J gene: TRBJ2-1; D gene: NA; CDR3 length: 16; V gene: TRBV6-5; clone size: NA; CDR3 protein: CASSFVLTSGYNEQFF; CDR3 DNA: TGTGCCAGCAGTTTCGTCTTGACATCCGGCTACAATGAGCAGTTCTTC
J gene: TRBJ1-1; D gene: NA; CDR3 length: 13; V gene: TRBV18; clone size: NA; CDR3 protein: CASSPSGVTEAFF; CDR3 DNA: TGTGCCAGCTCACCAAGCGGTGTCACTGAAGCTTTCTTT
J gene: TRBJ1-3; D gene: NA; CDR3 length: 13; V gene: TRBV10-3; clone size: NA; CDR3 protein: CATMEGSGNTIYF; CDR3 DNA: TGTGCCACCATGGAGGGCTCTGGAAACACCATATATTTT
J gene: TRBJ2-7; D gene: TRBD2; CDR3 length: 17; V gene: TRBV18; clone size: medium-sized; CDR3 protein: CASSWSGTSGRADEQYF; CDR3 DNA: TGTGCCAGCTCATGGAGCGGGACTAGCGGGAGGGCCGACGAGCAGTACTTC
J gene: TRBJ2-3; D gene: NA; CDR3 length: 15; V gene: TRBV18; clone size: few; CDR3 protein: CASSPPIGSTDTQYF; CDR3 DNA: TGTGCCAGCTCACCACCCATCGGGAGCACAGATACGCAGTATTTT
J gene: TRBJ2-7; D gene: NA; CDR3 length: 13; V gene: TRBV5-1; clone size: NA; CDR3 protein: CASSAGDYGEQYF; CDR3 DNA: TGCGCCAGCAGTGCCGGCGACTACGGCGAGCAGTACTTC
J gene: TRBJ1-1; D gene: NA; CDR3 length: 13; V gene: TRBV5-1; clone size: NA; CDR3 protein: CASSTGDSTEAFF; CDR3 DNA: TGCGCCAGCAGCACAGGAGATAGCACTGAAGCTTTCTTT
J gene: TRBJ2-4; D gene: NA; CDR3 length: 12; V gene: TRBV29-1; clone size: hyperexpanded; CDR3 protein: CSAQGGENIQYF; CDR3 DNA: TGCAGCGCTCAGGGCGGCGAAAACATTCAGTACTTC